Each of the 8 T cell receptor beta chains below was sequenced from the same sample in a study of shared clonotypes between healthy human individuals. Clones were sequenced by immunoSEQ multiplex PCR, and TCRdb holds only the in-frame ones, with some missing. The profile shows about 490,000 clones, approximately 81% of them singletons. The sample was PBMCs. These receptors were collected from a woman between 40 and 50 years old in good health. Some clones in this sample may be carry-over from other donors' samples.

A note on this clone: A far larger clone differs by one base, so this is likely a read error. J is TRBJ2-3 and V is TRBV6-4; perhaps TRBD1 as D (6 bases). Germline-derived CDR1 and CDR2 are MRHNA and SNTAGT. The CDR3 spans 13 residues. The chain's CDR3 is CASSEGAEDTQCF. As DNA, the CDR3 is TGTGCCAGCAGTGAGGGGGCCGAAGATACGCAGTGTTTT.

The V call is TRBV7-8, the J call TRBJ1-1; D gene unclear. With 4 bases removed from V and 5 bases from J, the gap between germline ends came to 11 bases. From germline, CDR1 is SGHVS and CDR2 FQNEAQ. This CDR3 has 13 residues. CDR3 nucleotides: TGTGCCAGCAGCTCTAACGCCGGGACTGAAGCTTTCTTT. It translates to CASSSNAGTEAFF.

V gene TRBV7-8 combines with J gene TRBJ2-7; 8 bases agree with TRBD2. The germline CDR1 and CDR2 sequences are SGHVS and FQNEAQ. The trim removed 3 bases at V and 7 bases at J, leaving 5 bases unmatched. The CDR3 length is 13 residues. Here the CDR3 reads CASSFGTRREQYF. The CDR3 nucleotides are TGTGCCAGCAGCTTCGGGACTAGGAGGGAGCAGTACTTC.

This chain connects TRBV7-2 to TRBJ2-3, with TRBD2 matching over 10 bases. The CDR3 has 16 amino acids. Per the germline V gene, CDR1 is SGHTA and CDR2 is FQGNSA. J gave up 1 base and V 6 bases, and 7 bases lay outside the gene matches. DNA for the CDR3: TGTGCCAGCAGTTTCTCTAGCGGGAGCGGCACAGATACGCAGTATTTT. It codes for CASSFSSGSGTDTQYF. The full variable domain, with the rest looked up from reference TRBV7-2 and TRBJ2-3, is GAGVSQSPSNKVTEKGKDVELRCDPISGHTALYWYRQSLGQGLEFLIYFQGNSAPDKSGLPSDRFSAERTGGSVSTLTIQRTQQEDSAVYLCASSFSSGSGTDTQYFGPGTRLTVL.

The rearrangement links TRBV6-1 to TRBJ1-2; D might be TRBD1 (6 bases). The CDR3 is made up of 15 amino acids. CDR1 is MNHNS, CDR2 SASEGT, per germline. V lost 7 bases and J 2 bases, leaving 17 bases between the germline ends. CDR3 sequence reads: CASTSTGGLNYGYTF. In DNA, the CDR3 is TGTGCCAGCACCTCGACAGGCGGTCTAAACTATGGCTACACCTTC.

The J gene is TRBJ1-5, the V gene TRBV19; D is undetermined. Germline V gives CDR1 LNHDA, CDR2 SQIVND (reference sequence). There are 17 residues in the CDR3. With 1 base removed from V and 0 bases from J, the gap between germline ends came to 13 bases. CDR3 loop: CASSIVGHPDSNQPQHF. CDR3 DNA sequence: TGTGCCAGTAGTATAGTAGGGCACCCGGATAGCAATCAGCCCCAGCATTTT. Variable domain in full (rest from reference TRBV19 and TRBJ1-5): DGGITQSPKYLFRKEGQNVTLSCEQNLNHDAMYWYRQDPGQGLRLIYYSQIVNDFQKGDIAEGYSVSREKKESFPLTVTSAQKNPTAFYLCASSIVGHPDSNQPQHFGDGTRLSIL.

The V call is TRBV5-4, the J call TRBJ1-3; D is unclear. The V and J ends lost 4 bases and 1 base respectively, with 18 bases between them. CDR3 length equals 17 residues. The germline V gene has CDR1 SGHNT and CDR2 YYREEE (reference sequence). CDR3 nucleotide sequence: TGTGCCAGCAGCCAAGGATCGGGCCAGACTTCTGGAAACACCATATATTTT. It yields the protein CASSQGSGQTSGNTIYF.

This clone came up once. The chain has TRBV5-1 and TRBJ2-7; weak D call: TRBD1 (6 bases). V lost 3 bases, J lost 5 bases, and 12 bases lay in between. Germline V gene sequence: CDR1 SGHRS, CDR2 YFSETQ. CDR3 length: 13 amino acids. DNA of the CDR3: TGCGCCAGCAGCTACGGACAGAACAACGAGCAGTACTTC. Its protein is CASSYGQNNEQYF.